This TCR beta chain is drawn from a study of T cell responses to AZD1222 COVID-19 vaccine. Here immunoSEQ multiplex PCR was the method, and the copy in TCRdb shows in-frame clones only, minus some. The sample includes about 140,000 clones, roughly 92% seen only once; the top ten take roughly 5.1%. V gave up 7 bases and J gave up 8 bases, with 21 bases separating them. Germline lookup yields CDR1 LNHDA and CDR2 SQIVND (reference sequence). CDR3 size: 15 residues. The V and J genes are TRBV19 and TRBJ1-5, with a possible D match to TRBD1 (6 bases). The sequencing used peripheral blood, collected on day 0 of AZD1222 vaccination. This clonotype was sampled from an adult in good health. The CDR3 nucleotides are TGTGCCAGTACCCCACGGGGGGCGGTGGGGGAGCCCCAGCATTTT. As protein: CASTPRGAVGEPQHF.